These T cell receptor beta chains were read from a single sample in a study of TIL therapy for anti-PD-1-resistant metastatic lung cancer. Assay: immunoSEQ multiplex PCR; the TCRdb copy retains only in-frame clones and omits some. The sample consists of over 10,000 clones, around 66% of them appearing once. The sample was tumor tissue, taken at baseline. The receptors originated from a woman between 30 and 85 years old with non-small cell lung cancer. Each CDR3 is given with its conserved first and last residue. D genes are given only for firm matches. Part of the rows lack a size; the others show once, few, many or a class for expanded clones.

clone_size j_call v_call d_call cdr3_nt cdr3_aa
once TRBJ2-1 TRBV5-1 TRBD2 TGCGCCAGCACCCTGGGTAGCGGGAGGGGTGAGCAGTTCTTC CASTLGSGRGEQFF
few TRBJ2-1 TRBV11-2 TRBD2 TGTGCCAGCAGCTTAGAATCGGCGGGCGGGAGGGCCAGGAATGAGCAGTTCTTC CASSLESAGGRARNEQFF
few TRBJ2-3 TRBV5-1 NA TGCGCCAGCAGCTTGGTTGGGGGGGCGGAGGATACGCAGTATTTT CASSLVGGAEDTQYF
few TRBJ2-7 TRBV11-2 TRBD1 TGTGCCAGCAGCCCCTTAGGGAGAGGGGGCCTAACCTACGAGCAGTACTTC CASSPLGRGGLTYEQYF
NA TRBJ1-2 TRBV19 NA TGTGCCCTCCGGCGGGGCGGCAACTATGGCTACACCTTC CALRRGGNYGYTF
NA TRBJ2-7 TRBV27 TRBD2 TGTGCCAGCAGCGCATTCCCGCCTGATAGCGGGACTTACGAGCAGTACTTC CASSAFPPDSGTYEQYF
NA TRBJ1-2 TRBV7-8 NA TGTGCCGGCAGCTTAGCAGGGAAGGCTGGCTACACCTTC CAGSLAGKAGYTF
once TRBJ1-2 TRBV5-4 TRBD1 TGTGCCAGCAGCTTGGGACAGGGATCCTCTAACTATGGCTACACCTTC CASSLGQGSSNYGYTF
NA TRBJ2-7 TRBV5-4 NA TGTGCCAGCAGCTGGGCCCAAACCTACGAGCAGTACTTC CASSWAQTYEQYF
NA TRBJ1-2 TRBV2 TRBD1 TGTGCCAGCAGTGAAGGACAGGGATATGGCTACACCTTC CASSEGQGYGYTF
NA TRBJ2-5 TRBV5-1 NA TGCGCCAGCAGCTTGGGGCAGGGAGAGACCCAGTACTTC CASSLGQGETQYF
few TRBJ2-1 TRBV27 NA TGTGCCAGCAGTTTCCTCTCCAACAATGAGCAGTTCTTC CASSFLSNNEQFF
few TRBJ2-5 TRBV5-1 TRBD2 TGCGCCAGCAGCTTCGGGAATAGCGGGACCCAAGAGACCCAGTACTTC CASSFGNSGTQETQYF
few TRBJ1-6 TRBV6-6 NA TGTGCCAGCAGTAGTGACTCACCCCTCCACTTT CASSSDSPLHF
once TRBJ1-2 TRBV12-2 NA TGTGCAAGTCGCACACAGGGTAATGGTTTGGGATGGAGCTACACCTTC CASRTQGNGLGWSYTF
NA TRBJ1-3 TRBV4-3 NA TGCGCCAGCAGCCAAGATCGCTGGGGGAGCTCTGGAAACACCATATATTTT CASSQDRWGSSGNTIYF
NA TRBJ1-1 TRBV15 TRBD1 TGTGCCACCAGCGCCCCCGGGACAGGGAGCACTGAAGCTTTCTTT CATSAPGTGSTEAFF
NA TRBJ2-7 TRBV29-1 TRBD1 TGCAGCGTTGAAGAGGGACAGGCCTACGAGCAGTACTTC CSVEEGQAYEQYF
NA TRBJ1-1 TRBV5-1 TRBD1 TGCGCCAGCAGCTTAGACAGGGGGCTCCGGGCTTTCTTT CASSLDRGLRAFF
NA TRBJ1-1 TRBV28 NA TGTGCCAGCAGGTCTGGGGATAACACTGAAGCTTTCTTT CASRSGDNTEAFF
NA TRBJ2-3 TRBV5-1 NA TGTGCCAGCAGTAGTCCGTACACAGATACGCAGTATTTT CASSSPYTDTQYF
NA TRBJ2-2 TRBV9 TRBD2 TGTGCCAGCAGCCCCGAAGCGGGAGGGGCTACCGGGGAGCTGTTTTTT CASSPEAGGATGELFF
few TRBJ2-2 TRBV5-6 NA TGTGCCAGCAGCTGGGGCGTAAACACCGGGGAGCTGTTTTTT CASSWGVNTGELFF
medium-sized TRBJ1-1 TRBV5-6 NA TGTGCCAGCAGCGGGGGAATGAACACTGAAGCTTTCTTT CASSGGMNTEAFF
NA TRBJ2-7 TRBV28 NA TGTGCCAGCAGTTTCCATGGGGGCGGGTACGAGCAGTACTTC CASSFHGGGYEQYF
NA TRBJ1-2 TRBV19 TRBD1 TGTGCCAGTAGTATAGCTGGGACAGGCGCATATGGGGCCTATGGCTACACCTTC CASSIAGTGAYGAYGYTF
NA TRBJ2-3 TRBV9 NA TGTGCCAGCAGCGTAGAGAATAGGGATACGCAGTATTTT CASSVENRDTQYF
few TRBJ1-1 TRBV28 NA TGTGCCAGCAGGTCTCATAAGGGGGAGAGCACTGAAGCTTTCTTT CASRSHKGESTEAFF
few TRBJ2-7 TRBV7-9 TRBD2 TGTGCCAGCAGCTATCTCGGGGCGGGGGGCTACGAGCAGTACTTC CASSYLGAGGYEQYF
NA TRBJ1-2 TRBV28 NA TGTGCCAGCAGGGGAAGACAGATTCATGGCTACACCTTC CASRGRQIHGYTF
NA TRBJ2-7 TRBV7-9 TRBD2 TGTGCCAGCAGCCACGAACGGGAGGCTTCCTACGAGCAGTACTTC CASSHEREASYEQYF
NA TRBJ2-3 TRBV2 NA TGTGCCAGCATTCGGAGGCTCAACACAGATACGCAGTATTTT CASIRRLNTDTQYF
NA TRBJ2-5 TRBV4-2 NA TGTGCCAGCAGCCGAAATAAGGGGGGAGGGGAGACCCAGTACTTC CASSRNKGGGETQYF
NA TRBJ2-5 TRBV5-1 NA TGCGCCAGCAGCCCGGACTTTCGACCAGCCCAGTACTTC CASSPDFRPAQYF
NA TRBJ2-7 TRBV5-4 TRBD2 TGTGCCAGCAGCTTGTTAGCTAGCGGGCGTTCCTACGAGCAGTACTTC CASSLLASGRSYEQYF
NA TRBJ2-5 TRBV9 TRBD2 TGTGCCAGCAGCGTAGGATTGAGTTCAGGGAAGAGCGTAGCGGGAGGGCAAGAGACCCAGTACTTC CASSVGLSSGKSVAGGQETQYF
few TRBJ1-1 TRBV10-3 NA TGTGCCATCAGTGCGGTGAACACTGAAGCTTTCTTT CAISAVNTEAFF
NA TRBJ1-4 TRBV2 NA TGTGCCAGCAGGATACAAGGGGCTGAAAAACTGTTTTTT CASRIQGAEKLFF
NA TRBJ2-7 TRBV28 TRBD2 TGTGCCAGCAGTTTTTGGGAAATAGCTAGCGGAGCCTCCTACGAGCAGTACTTC CASSFWEIASGASYEQYF
NA TRBJ1-1 TRBV29-1 NA TGCAGCGTCCACAGGGTTGGGACTGAAGCTTTCTTT CSVHRVGTEAFF
NA TRBJ2-5 TRBV28 NA TGTGCCAGCAGGGTACAAGAGACCCAGTACTTC CASRVQETQYF
medium-sized TRBJ2-3 TRBV7-6 NA TGTGCCAGCAGCTTAGCGTCGAGGGGTCCCACAGATACGCAGTATTTT CASSLASRGPTDTQYF
few TRBJ1-1 TRBV10-3 NA TGTGCCATCAGTAAGGACCGTGGCGAGGTCTTCTTT CAISKDRGEVFF
few TRBJ2-7 TRBV18 NA TGTGCCAGCTCACTTACATGGACCGGGGCGAACACGGCCTACGGGCAGTACTTC CASSLTWTGANTAYGQYF
NA TRBJ2-5 TRBV7-9 NA TGTGCCAGCAGTTCCCTCTCGGGGGAGACCCAGTACTTC CASSSLSGETQYF
NA TRBJ2-1 TRBV2 TRBD2 TGTGCCAGCAGGGCCCGGACTAGCGGGGGAGGTGGTGAGCAGTTCTTC CASRARTSGGGGEQFF
few TRBJ1-5 TRBV28 NA TGTGCCAGCAGTCTTCCGGTGGGGCCCCAGCATTTT CASSLPVGPQHF
NA TRBJ1-2 TRBV6-5 TRBD1 TGTGCCAGCAGAACAACTCAGGGGGCTGAAGGCTACACCTTC CASRTTQGAEGYTF
NA TRBJ2-1 TRBV10-2 NA TGCGCCAGCAGCGGCGTTTGGGGGAAAGGGAATGAGCAGTTCTTC CASSGVWGKGNEQFF
few TRBJ1-5 TRBV27 NA TGTGCCAGCAGGGAGAGAGGGAGCAATCAGCCCCAGCATTTT CASRERGSNQPQHF
NA TRBJ2-3 TRBV10-2 TRBD2 TGCGCCAGCGGGGATGTGGGGGGGGGCACAGATACGCAGTATTTT CASGDVGGGTDTQYF
medium-sized TRBJ2-3 TRBV29-1 TRBD2 TGCAGCGTTGAGGGTTACGGGACTAGCGGGAGATGGAAAGATACGCAGTATTTT CSVEGYGTSGRWKDTQYF
NA TRBJ2-1 TRBV11-3 TRBD1 TGTGCCAGCAGCAAGGACAGGGACAATGAGCAGTTCTTC CASSKDRDNEQFF
NA TRBJ2-7 TRBV5-1 NA TGCGCCAGCAGCTTGGACGGTAGCTCCTACGAGCAGTACTTC CASSLDGSSYEQYF